The entry below describes one T cell receptor beta chain. There is no known antigen for this receptor. These data originate in a study of T cells expressing NK-cell markers (dated by TCRdb to the early 2020s). In the study overall: Three sorted T-cell subsets (CD3+CD56+NKG2C+, CD3+CD56+NKG2C- and CD3+CD56-NKG2C+) from 7 to 9 donors had their TCR beta-chain repertoires profiled. Among the eight sequenced donors, only one was HCMV-seronegative, while the other seven were HCMV-seropositive. Randomly selected healthy volunteers, three men and five women, were used as the eight sequenced donors. The libraries were sequenced on Illumina HiSeq 2000/2500, MiSeq or NextSeq, producing 2 x 150 bp reads.

Beyond this particular receptor, the publication reports: Those dominant clonotypes were again the most abundant among CD3+CD56-NKG2C+ cells in several donors, at roughly 25-60.1%. It remained unclear whether the expanded NKG2C-expressing T cell clones were specific for HCMV antigens. In 5 to 7 donors, the dominant CD3+CD56+NKG2C+ clonotypes ranked among the top 10 CD8+ clonotypes, making up about 1.0-7.5% of CD8+ T cells.

Sequencing used an Illumina HiSeq 2000. TCR beta cDNA libraries were prepared using 5'RACE template switching, which introduced a universal primer site and unique molecular identifiers. Priming for cDNA synthesis came from the TCR beta constant segment, and two successive PCR amplification steps followed. The source study handled its data this way. Reads were demultiplexed and grouped by UMI with MIGEC, and clonotypes were assembled and quantified with MiTCR. To remove erroneous sequences, TCR cDNA sequences were retained only when supported by two or more reads. The tcR package was used for downstream repertoire analysis, with clonotypes matched between fractions based on CDR3 nucleotide sequence plus V segment. Antigen specificity was annotated against VDJdb with VDJmatch, allowing one amino acid substitution in CDR3. After the reads were reprocessed by TCRdb, one entry was made per CDR3 protein sequence, with no DNA. The V and J calls were not made by the authors but by TCRdb's processing. The data table for this sample lists fewer than 300,000 distinct CDR3 sequences. Of the sample, 4% to 5% falls within the top ten clones.

HCMV-specific IgG was detected in serum with a commercial ELISA kit to determine HCMV serostatus. Ficoll density gradient centrifugation was used to isolate peripheral blood mononuclear cells from blood. Material for sequencing was blood T cells: a sorted CD56 or NKG2C T cell subset, CD4+ or CD8+ T cells, or bulk PBMC T cells (not recorded which). The sequence derives from a woman aged 18 to 75 in good health.

The CDR3 corresponds to CASSSYRGGTGELFF. The chain is encoded by TRBV12-3 or TRBV12-4 joined to TRBJ2-2; the D call from TCRdb, TRBD1, cannot be confirmed without DNA. The CDR3 has 15 amino acids, counting the end cysteine and phenylalanine. No DNA is given.